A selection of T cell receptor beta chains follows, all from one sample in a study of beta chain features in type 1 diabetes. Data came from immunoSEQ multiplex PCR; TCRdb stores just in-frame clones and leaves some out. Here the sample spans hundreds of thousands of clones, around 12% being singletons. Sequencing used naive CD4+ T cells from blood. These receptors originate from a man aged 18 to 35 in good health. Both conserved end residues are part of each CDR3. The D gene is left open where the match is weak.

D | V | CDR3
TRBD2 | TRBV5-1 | CASSPVGGDTQYF
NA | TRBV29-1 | CSVARGNTEAFF
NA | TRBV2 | CASSVRMNYEQYF
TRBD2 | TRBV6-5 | CASSWGLAGNNEQFF
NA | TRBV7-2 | CATNQRFSGANVLTF
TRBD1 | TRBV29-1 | CSVEATGDEQYF
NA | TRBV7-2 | CASSLASTVNTEAFF
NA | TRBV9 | CASSVAGHFYEQYF
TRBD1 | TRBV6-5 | CASSPTGQANTEAFF
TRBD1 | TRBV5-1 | CASSSLTGGEETQYF
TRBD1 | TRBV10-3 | CATRTGGLTTNEKLFF
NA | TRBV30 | CAWSIGTYNSNQPQHF
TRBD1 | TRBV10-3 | CAIKPGQGKPEQYF
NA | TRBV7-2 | CASSFRGRNQPQHF
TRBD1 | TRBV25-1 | CASHGPGQLYGYTF
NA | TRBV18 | CASYRDKDYNEQFF
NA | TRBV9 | CASSAGRTDYEQYF
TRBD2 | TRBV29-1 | CSVFGTSGKETQYF
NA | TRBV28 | CASSLQGSYEQYF
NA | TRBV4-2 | CASSQDAGDTQYF
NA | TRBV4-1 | CASSHSRDSGHEQYF
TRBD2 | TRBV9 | CASSARGGPGANVLTF
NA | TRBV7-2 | CASSLASSGSYEQYF
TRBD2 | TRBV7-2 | CASTLAAPYEQYF
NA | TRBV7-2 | CASSGHLSQETQYF
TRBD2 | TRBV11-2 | CASRADWTSGILVTGELFF
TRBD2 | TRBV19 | CASSIPSQREVNEQFF
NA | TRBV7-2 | CASSSTGLTNEKLFF
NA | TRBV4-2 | CASSQVPQGNYGYTF
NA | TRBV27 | CASSLSGTYTGELFF
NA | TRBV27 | CASTSTSSGANVLTF
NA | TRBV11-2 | CASSLLVGNTDTQYF
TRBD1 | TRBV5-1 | CASSSEGTGTQPQHF
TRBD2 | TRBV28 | CASSFSSGIYNEQFF
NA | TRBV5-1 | CASSLGRSANEKLFF
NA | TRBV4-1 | CARSPGTQYF
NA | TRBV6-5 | CASSWAGVYEQYF
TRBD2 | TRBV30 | CAWSVAGGGTGELFF
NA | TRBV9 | CASGTSNQPQHF
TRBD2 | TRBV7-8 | CASSSRGGSFQYF
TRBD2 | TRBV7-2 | CASSLDGRGTDTQYF
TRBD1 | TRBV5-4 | CASSSTGGEDTEAFF